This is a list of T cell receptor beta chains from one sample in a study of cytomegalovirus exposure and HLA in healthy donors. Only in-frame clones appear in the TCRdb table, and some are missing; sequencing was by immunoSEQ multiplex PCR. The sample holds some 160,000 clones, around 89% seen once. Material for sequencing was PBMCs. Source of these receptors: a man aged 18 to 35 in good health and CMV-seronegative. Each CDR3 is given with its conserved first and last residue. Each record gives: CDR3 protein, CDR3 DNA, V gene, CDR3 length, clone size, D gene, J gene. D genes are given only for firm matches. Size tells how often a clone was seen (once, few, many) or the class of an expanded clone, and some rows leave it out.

CDR3 protein: CASSLVGQALAGNTIYF
CDR3 DNA: TGTGCCAGCAGCTTGGTTGGACAGGCCCTCGCTGGAAACACCATATATTTT
V gene: TRBV5-4
CDR3 length: 17
clone size: NA
D gene: TRBD1
J gene: TRBJ1-3

CDR3 protein: CATSSTTSGASSWEQFF
CDR3 DNA: TGTGCCACCAGCAGCACGACTAGCGGGGCCTCTTCGTGGGAGCAGTTCTTC
V gene: TRBV15
CDR3 length: 17
clone size: NA
D gene: TRBD2
J gene: TRBJ2-1

CDR3 protein: CASNPAGGFQETQYF
CDR3 DNA: TGTGCCAGCAACCCAGCGGGGGGATTCCAAGAGACCCAGTACTTC
V gene: TRBV28
CDR3 length: 15
clone size: NA
D gene: TRBD2
J gene: TRBJ2-5

CDR3 protein: CAIRGAGGPNYEQYF
CDR3 DNA: TGTGCCATCAGGGGAGCGGGAGGGCCGAATTACGAGCAGTACTTC
V gene: TRBV6-1
CDR3 length: 15
clone size: NA
D gene: TRBD2
J gene: TRBJ2-7

CDR3 protein: CASRWVRGSSNQPQHF
CDR3 DNA: TGTGCCAGCAGGTGGGTGCGGGGGTCTAGCAATCAGCCCCAGCATTTT
V gene: TRBV2
CDR3 length: 16
clone size: NA
D gene: NA
J gene: TRBJ1-5

CDR3 protein: CASSQDWTGYGQPQHF
CDR3 DNA: TGCGCCAGCAGCCAAGATTGGACAGGATATGGTCAGCCCCAGCATTTT
V gene: TRBV4-1
CDR3 length: 16
clone size: NA
D gene: TRBD1
J gene: TRBJ1-5

CDR3 protein: CASSLAASRPMSAQHF
CDR3 DNA: TGTGCCAGCAGCTTAGCCGCGAGCAGGCCCATGTCAGCCCAGCATTTT
V gene: TRBV7-8
CDR3 length: 16
clone size: NA
D gene: NA
J gene: TRBJ1-5

CDR3 protein: CAISGTSGRIAGELFF
CDR3 DNA: TGTGCCATCAGTGGGACTAGCGGGAGGATCGCCGGGGAGCTGTTTTTT
V gene: TRBV10-3
CDR3 length: 16
clone size: NA
D gene: TRBD2
J gene: TRBJ2-2

CDR3 protein: CASSPGDSNQPQHF
CDR3 DNA: TGTGCCAGCAGCCCCGGGGATAGCAATCAGCCCCAGCATTTT
V gene: TRBV7-9
CDR3 length: 14
clone size: NA
D gene: NA
J gene: TRBJ1-5

CDR3 protein: CASSSIAGVRLDEQFF
CDR3 DNA: TGTGCCAGCAGTTCCATAGCGGGAGTAAGATTAGATGAGCAGTTCTTC
V gene: TRBV27
CDR3 length: 16
clone size: once
D gene: TRBD2
J gene: TRBJ2-1

CDR3 protein: CASRRETGPYEQYF
CDR3 DNA: TGTGCCAGCAGAAGGGAGACAGGGCCATACGAGCAGTACTTC
V gene: TRBV28
CDR3 length: 14
clone size: NA
D gene: TRBD1
J gene: TRBJ2-7

CDR3 protein: CASRDFGTGELFF
CDR3 DNA: TGTGCCAGCAGGGACTTTGGGACCGGGGAGCTGTTTTTT
V gene: TRBV6-5
CDR3 length: 13
clone size: NA
D gene: NA
J gene: TRBJ2-2

CDR3 protein: CASSGTTGTEKAFF
CDR3 DNA: TGTGCCAGCAGCGGAACTACCGGGACAGAAAAAGCTTTCTTT
V gene: TRBV5-6
CDR3 length: 14
clone size: NA
D gene: TRBD1
J gene: TRBJ1-1

CDR3 protein: CASSHNTGELFF
CDR3 DNA: TGTGCCAGCAGTCATAACACCGGGGAGCTGTTTTTT
V gene: TRBV27
CDR3 length: 12
clone size: NA
D gene: NA
J gene: TRBJ2-2

CDR3 protein: CASSLGPGQYGYTF
CDR3 DNA: TGTGCCAGCAGCCTCGGGCCGGGACAGTATGGCTACACCTTC
V gene: TRBV7-2
CDR3 length: 14
clone size: NA
D gene: TRBD1
J gene: TRBJ1-2

CDR3 protein: CASSYFRGTDTQYF
CDR3 DNA: TGTGCCAGCAGTTACTTTCGGGGCACAGATACGCAGTATTTT
V gene: TRBV6-5
CDR3 length: 14
clone size: NA
D gene: NA
J gene: TRBJ2-3

CDR3 protein: CATSRDTALLISDTGELFF
CDR3 DNA: TGTGCCACCAGCAGAGATACTGCCCTATTGATCTCGGACACCGGGGAGCTGTTTTTT
V gene: TRBV15
CDR3 length: 19
clone size: once
D gene: NA
J gene: TRBJ2-2

CDR3 protein: CASSLGWANTEAFF
CDR3 DNA: TGCGCCAGCAGCTTGGGTTGGGCTAACACTGAAGCTTTCTTT
V gene: TRBV5-1
CDR3 length: 14
clone size: NA
D gene: NA
J gene: TRBJ1-1

CDR3 protein: CASSGDRINSPLHF
CDR3 DNA: TGCGCCAGCAGTGGAGACAGGATTAATTCACCCCTCCACTTT
V gene: TRBV10-1
CDR3 length: 14
clone size: NA
D gene: NA
J gene: TRBJ1-6

CDR3 protein: CASSRTQGRGGYTF
CDR3 DNA: TGTGCCAGCAGCCGAACCCAGGGAAGAGGTGGCTACACCTTC
V gene: TRBV7-2
CDR3 length: 14
clone size: many
D gene: NA
J gene: TRBJ1-2

CDR3 protein: CASSIGQGAKDEQFF
CDR3 DNA: TGTGCCAGTAGTATAGGGCAGGGGGCGAAGGATGAGCAGTTCTTC
V gene: TRBV19
CDR3 length: 15
clone size: NA
D gene: TRBD1
J gene: TRBJ2-1

CDR3 protein: CASSLGTGQTNEQFF
CDR3 DNA: TGCGCCAGCAGCTTGGGGACAGGGCAAACTAATGAGCAGTTCTTC
V gene: TRBV5-1
CDR3 length: 15
clone size: once
D gene: TRBD1
J gene: TRBJ2-1

CDR3 protein: CASFGGWNTEAFF
CDR3 DNA: TGTGCCAGCTTTGGAGGGTGGAACACTGAAGCTTTCTTT
V gene: TRBV6-5
CDR3 length: 13
clone size: NA
D gene: NA
J gene: TRBJ1-1

CDR3 protein: CASRSGSPHYTF
CDR3 DNA: TGTGCCAGCAGATCGGGATCACCCCACTACACCTTC
V gene: TRBV7-2
CDR3 length: 12
clone size: NA
D gene: NA
J gene: TRBJ1-2

CDR3 protein: CASSLGGGELFF
CDR3 DNA: TGTGCCAGCAGCTTAGGGGGCGGGGAGCTGTTTTTT
V gene: TRBV5-6
CDR3 length: 12
clone size: NA
D gene: NA
J gene: TRBJ2-2

CDR3 protein: CASSFPPFGGVNTGELFF
CDR3 DNA: TGTGCCAGCAGCTTCCCTCCTTTTGGGGGCGTGAACACCGGGGAGCTGTTTTTT
V gene: TRBV7-9
CDR3 length: 18
clone size: NA
D gene: NA
J gene: TRBJ2-2

CDR3 protein: CASSPILGEDTEAFF
CDR3 DNA: TGTGCCAGCAGCCCGATACTAGGGGAGGACACTGAAGCTTTCTTT
V gene: TRBV7-9
CDR3 length: 15
clone size: NA
D gene: NA
J gene: TRBJ1-1

CDR3 protein: CASSYSAGGSYNEQFF
CDR3 DNA: TGTGCCAGCAGTTACTCCGCGGGAGGCTCCTACAATGAGCAGTTCTTC
V gene: TRBV6-5
CDR3 length: 16
clone size: once
D gene: TRBD2
J gene: TRBJ2-1

CDR3 protein: CASSLQQAQETQYF
CDR3 DNA: TGCGCCAGCAGCTTGCAACAGGCTCAAGAGACCCAGTACTTC
V gene: TRBV5-1
CDR3 length: 14
clone size: NA
D gene: NA
J gene: TRBJ2-5

CDR3 protein: CASSPGQGAIITEAFF
CDR3 DNA: TGCGCCAGCAGCCCGGGACAGGGGGCAATTATAACTGAAGCTTTCTTT
V gene: TRBV5-1
CDR3 length: 16
clone size: NA
D gene: TRBD1
J gene: TRBJ1-1

CDR3 protein: CASSLGQGAGNQPQHF
CDR3 DNA: TGTGCCAGCAGCTTAGGGCAGGGGGCTGGCAATCAGCCCCAGCATTTT
V gene: TRBV7-2
CDR3 length: 16
clone size: NA
D gene: TRBD1
J gene: TRBJ1-5

CDR3 protein: CARADRPNTEAFF
CDR3 DNA: TGTGCCAGAGCCGACAGGCCGAACACTGAAGCTTTCTTT
V gene: TRBV2
CDR3 length: 13
clone size: NA
D gene: NA
J gene: TRBJ1-1

CDR3 protein: CASSLTGSSGGETQYF
CDR3 DNA: TGCGCCAGCAGCTTAACCGGGAGCTCTGGAGGGGAGACCCAGTACTTC
V gene: TRBV5-1
CDR3 length: 16
clone size: NA
D gene: NA
J gene: TRBJ2-5

CDR3 protein: CASSGGGRGNQPQHF
CDR3 DNA: TGCGCCAGCAGTGGTGGAGGGAGAGGCAATCAGCCCCAGCATTTT
V gene: TRBV10-1
CDR3 length: 15
clone size: NA
D gene: NA
J gene: TRBJ1-5

CDR3 protein: CASRRDSRMNTEAFF
CDR3 DNA: TGTGCCAGCAGACGGGACAGCCGGATGAACACTGAAGCTTTCTTT
V gene: TRBV6-5
CDR3 length: 15
clone size: NA
D gene: TRBD1
J gene: TRBJ1-1

CDR3 protein: CASSSGMNNEQFF
CDR3 DNA: TGTGCCAGCAGTTCAGGGATGAACAATGAGCAGTTCTTC
V gene: TRBV2
CDR3 length: 13
clone size: NA
D gene: NA
J gene: TRBJ2-1

CDR3 protein: CASSLGPTGREQFF
CDR3 DNA: TGTGCCAGCAGCTTAGGGCCCACGGGGAGGGAGCAGTTCTTC
V gene: TRBV13
CDR3 length: 14
clone size: NA
D gene: NA
J gene: TRBJ2-1

CDR3 protein: CASSKQDGTLGTKNIQYF
CDR3 DNA: TGTGCCAGTAGTAAACAGGACGGGACTTTGGGAACCAAAAACATTCAGTACTTC
V gene: TRBV19
CDR3 length: 18
clone size: NA
D gene: NA
J gene: TRBJ2-4

CDR3 protein: CASSSQGLETQYF
CDR3 DNA: TGTGCCAGCAGTTCCCAGGGTCTAGAGACCCAGTACTTC
V gene: TRBV6-5
CDR3 length: 13
clone size: NA
D gene: NA
J gene: TRBJ2-5

CDR3 protein: CASSVGQGGGNEQFF
CDR3 DNA: TGTGCCAGCAGCGTAGGACAGGGGGGAGGCAATGAGCAGTTCTTC
V gene: TRBV9
CDR3 length: 15
clone size: NA
D gene: TRBD1
J gene: TRBJ2-1

CDR3 protein: CASSLDGTSGTEEQYF
CDR3 DNA: TGTGCCAGCAGTCTCGACGGGACTAGCGGGACAGAAGAGCAGTACTTC
V gene: TRBV28
CDR3 length: 16
clone size: NA
D gene: TRBD2
J gene: TRBJ2-7

CDR3 protein: CASSSGFWNTIYF
CDR3 DNA: TGTGCCAGCAGCTCAGGGTTCTGGAACACCATATATTTT
V gene: TRBV5-6
CDR3 length: 13
clone size: NA
D gene: NA
J gene: TRBJ1-3

CDR3 protein: CAADNANYGYTF
CDR3 DNA: TGTGCTGCCGACAACGCTAACTATGGCTACACCTTC
V gene: TRBV7-9
CDR3 length: 12
clone size: NA
D gene: NA
J gene: TRBJ1-2

CDR3 protein: CASSVSSGRAADTQYF
CDR3 DNA: TGTGCCAGCAGCGTTAGTAGCGGGAGGGCCGCAGATACGCAGTATTTT
V gene: TRBV9
CDR3 length: 16
clone size: NA
D gene: TRBD2
J gene: TRBJ2-3

CDR3 protein: CASRPAGGVYNEQFF
CDR3 DNA: TGCGCCAGCCGTCCCGCCGGGGGGGTATACAATGAGCAGTTCTTC
V gene: TRBV4-1
CDR3 length: 15
clone size: NA
D gene: TRBD2
J gene: TRBJ2-1

CDR3 protein: CASRAGSRDEQFF
CDR3 DNA: TGCGCCAGCAGGGCCGGGTCGAGGGATGAGCAGTTCTTC
V gene: TRBV10-1
CDR3 length: 13
clone size: NA
D gene: NA
J gene: TRBJ2-1

CDR3 protein: CASSGLAGVDEQFF
CDR3 DNA: TGTGCCAGCAGTGGACTAGCGGGAGTAGATGAGCAGTTCTTC
V gene: TRBV27
CDR3 length: 14
clone size: NA
D gene: TRBD2
J gene: TRBJ2-1

CDR3 protein: CASSAYNEGEFF
CDR3 DNA: TGTGCCAGCAGTGCCTACAATGAGGGGGAGTTCTTC
V gene: TRBV28
CDR3 length: 12
clone size: NA
D gene: NA
J gene: TRBJ2-1

CDR3 protein: CASSNDALLAETQYF
CDR3 DNA: TGTGCCAGCAGTAATGACGCGCTTTTAGCGGAGACCCAGTACTTC
V gene: TRBV5-6
CDR3 length: 15
clone size: NA
D gene: NA
J gene: TRBJ2-5

CDR3 protein: CASSLVRYNEKLFF
CDR3 DNA: TGTGCCAGCAGCTTAGTCAGGTATAATGAAAAACTGTTTTTT
V gene: TRBV11-2
CDR3 length: 14
clone size: once
D gene: NA
J gene: TRBJ1-4

CDR3 protein: CASSTPGGQGVREGYTF
CDR3 DNA: TGTGCCAGCAGTACACCTGGGGGACAGGGGGTTAGAGAAGGCTACACCTTC
V gene: TRBV25-1
CDR3 length: 17
clone size: NA
D gene: TRBD1
J gene: TRBJ1-2

CDR3 protein: CASSAKGQGAEAFF
CDR3 DNA: TGTGCCAGCAGCGCTAAGGGACAGGGGGCTGAAGCTTTCTTT
V gene: TRBV7-8
CDR3 length: 14
clone size: NA
D gene: TRBD1
J gene: TRBJ1-1

CDR3 protein: CASSEALWREGGNTIYF
CDR3 DNA: TGTGCCAGCAGTGAAGCGCTCTGGCGGGAAGGTGGAAACACCATATATTTT
V gene: TRBV6-1
CDR3 length: 17
clone size: NA
D gene: NA
J gene: TRBJ1-3

CDR3 protein: CASRDEGGAYDTQYF
CDR3 DNA: TGTGCCAGCAGAGACGAAGGGGGGGCATACGATACGCAGTATTTT
V gene: TRBV6-6
CDR3 length: 15
clone size: NA
D gene: NA
J gene: TRBJ2-3

CDR3 protein: CASSGTDNEKLFF
CDR3 DNA: TGTGCCAGCAGTGGGACTGATAATGAAAAACTGTTTTTT
V gene: TRBV2
CDR3 length: 13
clone size: few
D gene: NA
J gene: TRBJ1-4